The 19 T cell receptor beta chains listed next were all sequenced from one sample in a study of sequential checkpoint blockade in melanoma. Sequencing used immunoSEQ multiplex PCR; TCRdb keeps in-frame clones, though not all of them. In the table there are almost 9,500 clones, about 25% of which are singletons. The treatment is: randomized to nivolumab then ipilimumab (arm A) or the reverse (arm B). Material: tumor tissue (inferred from file names), obtained from a patient given nivolumab and ipilimumab in sequence. Receptors originate from a human donor with melanoma.

This clone was seen at least ten times. V usage is TRBV12-5 and J usage is TRBJ1-6; D is uncertain. The CDR3 covers 13 residues. Germline V gives CDR1 LGHNT, CDR2 FRNRAP. Written as DNA, the CDR3 is TGTGCCAGCACCCTCGAGGAGGATTCACCCCTCCACTTT. It specifies CASTLEEDSPLHF.

The chain has TRBV5-1 and TRBJ2-3, with 9 bases that match TRBD2. V shed 4 bases and J 0 bases; nucleotides not matched to a gene: 18. The germline V gene has CDR1 SGHRS and CDR2 YFSETQ. This CDR3 comprises 20 residues. The CDR3, as DNA: TGCGCCAGCAGCCATGTTAGCGGGGGAGGAGACTTAACTAGCACAGATACGCAGTATTTT. Encoded protein: CASSHVSGGGDLTSTDTQYF.

This clone is medium-sized by share. The chain joins TRBV6-8 to TRBJ2-2; D is ambiguous. Germline CDR1 and CDR2: MNHGY and SAAAGT. This CDR3 is 14 amino acids long. Trimming shortened V by 0 bases and J by 14 bases, and 16 bases separated the two germline ends. The CDR3 protein is CASSYSGPAKPLFF. Written as DNA, the CDR3 is TGTGCCAGCAGTTACTCCGGCCCCGCTAAACCCCTGTTTTTT.

This clone has only a few counts. The chain couples TRBV6-1 to TRBJ1-5, with no clear D. V was pared by 0 bases and J by 3 bases, with 6 bases between. Germline V CDR1 and CDR2: MNHNS, SASEGT. There are 14 residues in the CDR3. The CDR3 region has the DNA TGTGCCAGCAGTGAAGCGAAGGACAATCAGCCCCAGCATTTT. This encodes CASSEAKDNQPQHF.

This chain connects TRBV11-3 to TRBJ1-2, with 7 nucleotides matching TRBD1. The V gene's germline CDR1 is SGHNT and CDR2 YENEEA. The CDR3 loop spans 14 amino acids. Trimming at V came to 5 bases and at J to 5 bases, leaving 8 bases not matched to a gene. CDR3 in amino acids: CASSAEQGRYGYTF. The CDR3 DNA is TGTGCCAGCAGCGCCGAACAGGGGAGGTATGGCTACACCTTC.

This chain connects TRBV6-8 to TRBJ2-1; no clear D gene. The CDR3 loop spans 13 amino acids. Germline V gene sequence: CDR1 MNHGY, CDR2 SAAAGT. Trimming shortened V by 10 bases and J by 9 bases, and 19 bases separated the two germline ends. CDR3 sequence (DNA): TGTGCCATTCGGGCCCCGGACGGCGGTGAGCAGTTCTTC. This translates into CAIRAPDGGEQFF.

Judged by abundance, this clone is medium-sized (0.01 to 0.1%). The V call is TRBV14, the J call TRBJ1-3; D not certain. This CDR3 has 12 amino acids. Trimming removed 1 base from V and 4 bases from J, with 2 bases in between. Germline V CDR1 and CDR2: SGHDN, FVKESK. The CDR3 nucleotides are TGTGCCAGCAGCCAAGGCGGAAACACCATATATTTT. This translates into CASSQGGNTIYF.

The sample holds a few counts of this clone. The chain links TRBV6-7 to TRBJ1-1, with D perhaps TRBD1 (5 bases). TRBV6-7 is an ORF; its function is uncertain. Trimming removed 7 bases at V and 6 bases at J, with 9 bases between. The CDR3 has 11 residues. CDR3 sequence reads: CASTRGPEAFF. For the CDR3, the DNA is TGTGCCAGCACGAGGGGCCCTGAAGCTTTCTTT.

This clone has only a few counts. The genes are TRBV28 and TRBJ2-7; D unclear. The germline gives CDR1 MDHEN, CDR2 SYDVKM. The CDR3 contains 14 residues. V was clipped by 7 bases and J by 0 bases, with 13 bases between them. DNA for the CDR3: TGTGCCAGCACTTCCCGTGGGAACTCCTACGAGCAGTACGTC. Encoded protein: CASTSRGNSYEQYV.

Only one count was recorded for this clone. The DNA of the CDR3 is TGTGCCAGCTCACCGGACAGCAATGAGCAGTTCTTC. Its protein is CASSPDSNEQFF. The rearrangement links TRBV18 to TRBJ2-1; maybe TRBD1 (6 bases). From germline, CDR1 is KGHSH and CDR2 LQKENI. Trimming stripped 3 bases from V and 6 bases from J, with 6 bases between. The CDR3 length is 12 residues.

This clone has more than one count but fewer than ten. The chain employs TRBV28 and TRBJ2-1; TRBD1 might be the D (5 bases). Trimming shortened V by 7 bases and J by 4 bases, and 11 bases separated the two germline ends. This CDR3 is 13 amino acids long. Germline assignment: CDR1 MDHEN and CDR2 SYDVKM. CDR3 protein: CASKGPSYNEQFF. DNA of the CDR3: TGTGCCAGCAAGGGGCCTTCATACAATGAGCAGTTCTTC.

This clone has just one count. The chain is built from TRBV18 and TRBJ2-7, with 8 bases matching TRBD1. The CDR3 has 14 residues. Germline V lookup: CDR1 KGHSH, CDR2 LQKENI. V gave up 4 bases and J gave up 6 bases; unmatched junction bases: 8. The CDR3 is CASSRKDRASEQYV. CDR3 DNA: TGTGCCAGCTCACGTAAGGACAGGGCGAGCGAGCAGTACGTC.

The rearrangement joins TRBV10-2 to TRBJ1-1, with TRBD1 as a possible D gene (6 bases). This CDR3 spans 14 amino acids. Trimming took off 4 bases at V and 0 bases at J, with 9 bases between the two ends. Germline V gene data show CDR1 as WSHSY and CDR2 as SAAADI. CDR3 in DNA: TGCGCCAGCAGTGCGGGACAAGTGAACACTGAAGCTTTCTTT. Its protein product is CASSAGQVNTEAFF.

V gene TRBV11-3 combines with J gene TRBJ2-3; 16 bases agree with TRBD2. The length of the CDR3 is 16 residues. Germline V gene sequence: CDR1 SGHNT, CDR2 YENEEA. V was pared by 5 bases and J by 4 bases, with 3 bases of the junction left unmatched. Written as DNA, the CDR3 is TGTGCCAGCAGCCTGGGGACTAGCGGGGGGGCAGATACGCAGTATTTT. Translation: CASSLGTSGGADTQYF.

This clone is medium-sized in the sample. The rearrangement links TRBV15 to TRBJ2-3; D not resolved. The CDR3 contains 16 residues. The V end lost 1 base, the J end lost 0 bases, and 11 bases lay between the germline ends. The V gene's germline CDR1 is LNHNV and CDR2 YYDKDF (reference sequence). In DNA, the CDR3 is TGTGCCACCAGCAGAGGGTCGCAGCCTAGCACAGATACGCAGTATTTT. The encoded protein is CATSRGSQPSTDTQYF.

V and J are TRBV6-8 and TRBJ2-1; 8 bases are a match to TRBD2. The CDR3 loop spans 13 amino acids. After removal of 4 bases from V and 7 bases from J, the junction contained 3 bases not matched to a gene. The germline CDR1 and CDR2 sequences are MNHGY and SAAAGT. CDR3 protein: CASSLGGRNEQFF. CDR3 nucleotides: TGTGCCAGCAGTTTGGGCGGGAGGAATGAGCAGTTCTTC.

This clone was found a few times. Germline and junction disagree at one end, which may indicate a read error. The chain combines TRBV6-7 with TRBJ1-1, with D hard to call. TRBV6-7 is annotated as an ORF whose role is uncertain. This CDR3 has 11 amino acids. CDR3 sequence reads: CAISESHSAFF. The CDR3 coding sequence is TGTGCCATCAGTGAGTCGCATTCGGCTTTCTTT.

This clone was counted once. V is TRBV18 and J is TRBJ1-1, with D possibly being TRBD1 (5 bases). Germline-derived CDR1 and CDR2 are KGHSH and LQKENI. The CDR3 runs to 12 residues. Trimming stripped 2 bases from V and 8 bases from J, with 9 bases between. DNA for the CDR3: TGTGCCAGCTCACCAGGGACCTCCGAAGCTTTCTTT. It translates to CASSPGTSEAFF.

V gene TRBV18 combines with J gene TRBJ2-1; perhaps TRBD2 as D (5 bases). CDR3 length: 12 amino acids. Between the trimmed V and J ends, which lost 7 bases and 6 bases, there was a span of 10 bases. Germline values: CDR1 KGHSH, CDR2 LQKENI. This chain's CDR3 is CASFTSGNEQFF. The CDR3 DNA is TGTGCCAGCTTTACTAGTGGCAATGAGCAGTTCTTC.